Listed below are T cell receptor beta chains from one sample, sequenced in a study of regulatory T cells in long-lasting Graves disease. TCRdb redid the calling of the multiplex PCR reads with MiXCR, one entry per CDR3 protein. The sample holds over 250,000 distinct CDR3 sequences, around 23% seen once. The sample consisted of peripheral blood mononuclear cells (PBMCs), taken when the disease was refractory, from a patient treated with antithyroid drugs. The source is a female donor with Graves disease. Both conserved end residues are part of each CDR3.

V gene | CDR3 protein
TRBV27 | CASSSGQEAYEQYF
TRBV5-1 | CASSLEGPFSGNTIYF
TRBV7-2 | CAGSALAGPNTGELFF
TRBV18 | CASSDRAGNQPQHF
TRBV11-2 | CASSLVSTDTQYF
TRBV4-1 | CASSQPQGGTEAFF
TRBV7-7 | CASSLRAGGPGYNEQFF
TRBV28 | CASRQGFNTGELFF
TRBV12-3/TRBV12-4 | CASRSLGDLVNTIYF
TRBV7-2 | CASSPPGLAGGETQYF
TRBV6-5 | CASSYSEYPENQPQHF
TRBV7-9 | CASSLEVGTGLYEQYF
TRBV15 | CATSRDQGGLGNAYEQYF
TRBV19 | CATGTGPQETQYF
TRBV6-1 | CASSPGQGIYSNQPQHF
TRBV27 | CASSLGGVANEQYF
TRBV6-5 | CASSYPQTQETQYF
TRBV7-9 | CASSLGIQPQHF
TRBV28 | CASSSRGPAKNIQYF
TRBV11-2 | CASRGSNEQFF
TRBV6-2/TRBV6-3 | CASSTPTGAKNIQYF
TRBV10-1 | CASSQGLAAMEQYF
TRBV27 | CASSWGHPSTEAFF
TRBV7-3 | CASSPTGTGPYNEQFF
TRBV7-9 | CASSLAGLAGSGELFF
TRBV7-2 | CASSPGLSHEQYF
TRBV4-1 | CASSQGLGLNYGYTF
TRBV6-5 | CASSFWPSGGTQETQYF
TRBV29-1 | CSVLEGYNEQFF
TRBV24-1 | CATSSGRAPGELFF
TRBV7-9 | CASSLAAGPEAFF
TRBV9 | CASSPHASGAETQYF
TRBV4-3 | CASSQDTGRGNIQYF
TRBV9 | CASSLGPQQETQYF
TRBV4-3 | CASSQGQGSDEQYF
TRBV7-2 | CASSVNLGTYEQYF
TRBV3-1 | CASSQDQGPFQTQYF
TRBV2 | CASRAGTGGLDEQFF
TRBV10-1 | CASSEVSRAALETQYF
TRBV18 | CASSPIAGYEQYF
TRBV20-1 | CSATLTQETQYF
TRBV6-2/TRBV6-3 | CASSYGLGLQAGNTIYF
TRBV6-1 | CASSRQNYNEQFF
TRBV7-9 | CASSLGAGPRYEQYF
TRBV6-1 | CASKTERGSGANVLTF
TRBV10-3 | CAISVGGDSNQPQHF
TRBV3-1 | CASSHLDRGQETQYF
TRBV29-1 | CSARRGENEKLFF
TRBV7-9 | CASSLYDRGSEQYF
TRBV5-1 | CASSFQENSPLHF
TRBV20-1 | CSARSWRQGMITEAFF
TRBV28 | CASSNRGPNPHSNQPQHF
TRBV11-2 | CASSSRGGDGAGYTF
TRBV28 | CASSLALLNQPQHF
TRBV19 | CASSESPGTGSNQPQHF
TRBV2 | CASSDQDTEAFF
TRBV7-9 | CASSFDPNEQFF